Presented here are 5 T cell receptor beta chains from one specimen sequenced in a study of blood T cells in healthy people across ages. A J-beta primer mix and a sample-barcoded 5' primer were used in a second PCR of roughly 7 to 12 cycles. TCRdb called the 5' RACE reads again in MiXCR, with one record for every CDR3 protein. The sample consists of about 580,000 distinct CDR3 sequences, less than 60% of them appearing once. Sequenced: blood. The source is a man older than 75 in good health.

This clonotype was seen a few times. The chain couples TRBV29-1 to TRBJ2-3; tentatively, D is TRBD2 (5 bases). V dropped 5 bases and J dropped 0 bases, with 15 bases sitting between them. Germline CDR1 reads SQVTM; CDR2 reads ANQGSEA. This CDR3 region has 15 residues. CDR3: CSVLAQSTSTDTQYF. As DNA, the CDR3 is TGCAGCGTTTTAGCGCAATCCACTAGCACAGATACGCAGTATTTT.

This clonotype was seen only a few times. The CDR3 is CSARVGGSGNGYTF. The CDR3 bases are TGCAGTGCTAGAGTAGGAGGGTCCGGTAATGGCTACACCTTC. This chain connects TRBV20-1 to TRBJ1-2; unclear D gene. V was clipped by 1 base and J by 6 bases, with 15 bases between them. The CDR3 has 14 residues. Germline V lookup: CDR1 DFQATT, CDR2 SNEGSKA (reference sequence).

DNA for the CDR3: TGTGCCAGCAGCTTAAATTCCGACAGAGGGGGCAGGGTCCACTACGAGCAGTACTTC. Its protein product is CASSLNSDRGGRVHYEQYF. The V call is TRBV7-8, the J call TRBJ2-7, with 7 bases identical to TRBD1. Losses at the gene ends were 2 bases for V and 3 bases for J; bases not matched to a gene: 19. Germline CDR1 SGHVS, CDR2 FQNEAQ. This CDR3 spans 19 amino acids. The full variable domain, with the rest looked up from reference TRBV7-8 and TRBJ2-7, is GAGVSQSPRYKVAKRGQDVALRCDPISGHVSLFWYQQALGQGPEFLTYFQNEAQLDKSGLPSDRFFAERPEGSVSTLKIQRTQQEDSAVYLCASSLNSDRGGRVHYEQYFGPGTRLTVT.

This clonotype was counted a few times. As DNA, the CDR3 is TGTGCCAGCAGCTCACCCGGACAGGGGCAGTTCTTC. Amino acids: CASSSPGQGQFF. V usage is TRBV7-3 and J usage is TRBJ2-1; 8 bases match TRBD1. Trimming cost V 4 bases and J 12 bases; bases outside gene matches: 5. The length of the CDR3 is 12 residues. The V gene's germline CDR1 is SGHTA and CDR2 FQGTGA.

The V and J genes are TRBV7-2 and TRBJ1-2; unclear D gene. Germline CDR1 SGHTA, CDR2 FQGNSA. Between the trimmed V and J ends, which lost 2 bases and 4 bases, there was a span of 17 bases. This CDR3 contains 16 residues. The CDR3 DNA reads as TGTGCCAGCAGCTTACAGGCTGGTGAGGTCGGCTATGGCTACACCTTC. Translation: CASSLQAGEVGYGYTF.